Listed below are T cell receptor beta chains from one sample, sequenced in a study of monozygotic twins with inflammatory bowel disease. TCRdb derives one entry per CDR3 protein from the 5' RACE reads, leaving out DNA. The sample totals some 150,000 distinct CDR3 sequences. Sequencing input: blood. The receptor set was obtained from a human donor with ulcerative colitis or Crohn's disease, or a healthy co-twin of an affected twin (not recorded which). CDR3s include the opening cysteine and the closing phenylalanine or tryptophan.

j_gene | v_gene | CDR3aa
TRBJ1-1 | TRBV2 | CASSESLGPLEAFF
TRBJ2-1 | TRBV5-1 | CARTGRGYNEQFF
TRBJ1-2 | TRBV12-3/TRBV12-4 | CASNSRGANYGYTF
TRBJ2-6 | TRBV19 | CASSWGKGSGANVLTF
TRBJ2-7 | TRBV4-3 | CASSQGLAGATYEQYF
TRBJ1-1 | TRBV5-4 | CASSLTDGEKAFF
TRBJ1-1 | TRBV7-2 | CASSALTGITEAFF
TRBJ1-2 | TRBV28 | CASSSRGSAYGYTF
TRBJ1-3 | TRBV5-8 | CASSYPGRDAGNTIYF
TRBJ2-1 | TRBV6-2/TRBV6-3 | CATRLAYNEQFF
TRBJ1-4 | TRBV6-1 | CAISRDRAWTNEKLFF
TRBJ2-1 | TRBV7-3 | CASSLGTAGVNEQFF
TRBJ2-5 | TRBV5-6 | CASSYTTGQETQYF
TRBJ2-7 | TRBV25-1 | CASSEHGGKQYF
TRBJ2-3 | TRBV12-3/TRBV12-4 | CASSSPAGVRDTQYF
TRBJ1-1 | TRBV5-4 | CASSLEDRVPEAFF
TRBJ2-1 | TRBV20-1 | CSARDMGVARGSYNEQFF
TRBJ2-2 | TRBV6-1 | CASRMGGANTGELFF
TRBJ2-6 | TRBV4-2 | CASSQEERAGANVLTF
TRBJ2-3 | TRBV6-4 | CASSASQATDTQYF
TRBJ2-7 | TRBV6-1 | CASSGSSHEQYF
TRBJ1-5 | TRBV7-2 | CASSHGQGGQPQHF
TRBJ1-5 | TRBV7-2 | CASSSTGFRPQHF
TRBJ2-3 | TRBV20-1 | CSARDPVLAGSTDTQYF
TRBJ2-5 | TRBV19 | CASSIGPGGGGETQYF
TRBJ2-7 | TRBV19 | CASRTGTGSVAEQYF
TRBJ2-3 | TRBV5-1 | CASSLDQDTQYF
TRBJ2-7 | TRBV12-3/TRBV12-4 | CASRPGLAGEQYF
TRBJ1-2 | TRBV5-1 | CASSLERPNYGYTF
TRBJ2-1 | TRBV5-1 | CASSLEWGYNEQFF
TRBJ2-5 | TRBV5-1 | CASSLGGAIQETQYF
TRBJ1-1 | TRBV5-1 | CASSSQSNTEAFF
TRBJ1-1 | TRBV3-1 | CASSETSGGEAFF
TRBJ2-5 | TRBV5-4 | CASTPGTGEFRETQYF
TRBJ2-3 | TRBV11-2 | CASSFRADTQYF
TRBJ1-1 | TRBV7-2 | CASTNTGRDTEAFF
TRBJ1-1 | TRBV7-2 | CASSSRTGGALTEAFF
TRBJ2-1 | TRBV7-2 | CASSLAGLADNEQFF
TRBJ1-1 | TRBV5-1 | CASSSGQGRTEAFF
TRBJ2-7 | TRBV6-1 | CASSEPGLAGAEQYF
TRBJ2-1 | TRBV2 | CASGGTPRVNEQFF
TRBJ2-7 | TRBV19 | CASTMTSGSTQQYF
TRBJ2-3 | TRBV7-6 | CASSLGVGEDTQYF
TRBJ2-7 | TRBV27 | CASSLSIGQGLYEQYF
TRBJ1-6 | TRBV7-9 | CASSLGQPGSYNSPLHF
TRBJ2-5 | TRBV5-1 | CASAPRRVQETQYF
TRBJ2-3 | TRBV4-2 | CASSQRTSGGGTDTQYF
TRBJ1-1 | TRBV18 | CASSPPNMNTEAFF
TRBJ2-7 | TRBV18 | CASSPGGIPYEQYF
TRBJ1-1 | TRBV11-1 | CASSLTGRHTEAFF
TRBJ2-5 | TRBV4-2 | CASSHVAGGPETQYF
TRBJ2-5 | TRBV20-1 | CSAPRAGETQYF
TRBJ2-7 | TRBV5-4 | CASSLVSGTSPQYF
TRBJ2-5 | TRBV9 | CASSFSGRALGEETQYF
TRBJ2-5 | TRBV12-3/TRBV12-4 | CASSSVGSQETQYF
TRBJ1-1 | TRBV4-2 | CASSQDRGIGNTEAFF
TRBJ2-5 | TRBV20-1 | CSAREGLGEAQYF
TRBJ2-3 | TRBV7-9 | CATVRQGIMSGTDTQYF
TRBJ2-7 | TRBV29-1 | CSVRYPGLGRSEQYF
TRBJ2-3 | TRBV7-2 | CASSLPSSAAKYF